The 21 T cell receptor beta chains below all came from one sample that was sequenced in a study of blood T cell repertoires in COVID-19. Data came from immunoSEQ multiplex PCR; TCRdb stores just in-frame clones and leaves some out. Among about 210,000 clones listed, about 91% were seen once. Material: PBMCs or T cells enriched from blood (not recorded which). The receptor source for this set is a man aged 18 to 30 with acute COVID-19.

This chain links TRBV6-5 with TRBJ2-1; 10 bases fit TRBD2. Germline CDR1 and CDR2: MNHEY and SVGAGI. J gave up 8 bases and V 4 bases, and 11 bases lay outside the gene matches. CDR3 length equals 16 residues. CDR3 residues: CASSSSAGGPAYEQFF. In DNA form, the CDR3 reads TGTGCCAGCAGTTCCTCAGCGGGAGGGCCGGCGTATGAGCAGTTCTTC.

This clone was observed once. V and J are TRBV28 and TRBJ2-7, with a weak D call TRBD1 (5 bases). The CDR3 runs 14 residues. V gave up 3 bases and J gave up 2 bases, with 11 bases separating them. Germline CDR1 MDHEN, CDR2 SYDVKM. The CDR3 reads CASSFQGMTYEQYF. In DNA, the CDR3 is TGTGCCAGCAGTTTCCAGGGTATGACCTACGAGCAGTACTTC.

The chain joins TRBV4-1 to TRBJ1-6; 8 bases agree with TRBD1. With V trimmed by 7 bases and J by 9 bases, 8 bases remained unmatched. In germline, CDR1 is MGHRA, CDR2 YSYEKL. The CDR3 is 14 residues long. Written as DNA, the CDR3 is TGCGCCAGCAAAGGACAGGGTGTTCGTTCACCCCTCCACTTT. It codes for CASKGQGVRSPLHF.

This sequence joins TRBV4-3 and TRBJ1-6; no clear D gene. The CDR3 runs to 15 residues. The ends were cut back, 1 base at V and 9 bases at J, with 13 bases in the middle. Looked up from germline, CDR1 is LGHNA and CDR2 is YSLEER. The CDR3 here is CASSQVREMGSPLHF. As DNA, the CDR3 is TGCGCCAGCAGCCAAGTAAGGGAGATGGGTTCACCCCTCCACTTT.

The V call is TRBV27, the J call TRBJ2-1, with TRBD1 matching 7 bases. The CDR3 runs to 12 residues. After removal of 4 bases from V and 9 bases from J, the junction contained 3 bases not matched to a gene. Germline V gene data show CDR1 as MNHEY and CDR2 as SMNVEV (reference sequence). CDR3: CASSSTGAEQFF. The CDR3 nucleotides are TGTGCCAGCAGTTCCACAGGGGCTGAGCAGTTCTTC.

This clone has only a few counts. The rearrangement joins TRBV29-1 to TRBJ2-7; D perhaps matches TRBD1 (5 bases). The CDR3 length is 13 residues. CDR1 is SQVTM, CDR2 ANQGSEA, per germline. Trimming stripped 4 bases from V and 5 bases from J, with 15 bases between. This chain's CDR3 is CSVGGRDRHEQYF. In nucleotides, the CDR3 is TGCAGCGTTGGGGGCAGGGATCGCCACGAGCAGTACTTC.

CDR3 protein: CASSKGLAGGSSYNEQFF. The CDR3 bases are TGTGCCAGTAGTAAAGGACTAGCGGGAGGAAGCTCCTACAATGAGCAGTTCTTC. The chain couples TRBV19 to TRBJ2-1, with 14 nucleotides matching TRBD2. With 4 bases clipped from V and 0 bases from J, the junction kept 5 bases outside the gene matches. The CDR3 extends over 18 amino acids. Germline assignment: CDR1 LNHDA and CDR2 SQIVND (reference sequence).

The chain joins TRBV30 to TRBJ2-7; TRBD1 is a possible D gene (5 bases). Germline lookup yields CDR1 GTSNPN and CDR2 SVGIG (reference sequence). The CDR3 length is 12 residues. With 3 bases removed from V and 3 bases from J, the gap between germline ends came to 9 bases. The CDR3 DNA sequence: TGTGCCTGGAGCAGGGATGGCTACGAGCAGTACTTC. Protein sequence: CAWSRDGYEQYF.

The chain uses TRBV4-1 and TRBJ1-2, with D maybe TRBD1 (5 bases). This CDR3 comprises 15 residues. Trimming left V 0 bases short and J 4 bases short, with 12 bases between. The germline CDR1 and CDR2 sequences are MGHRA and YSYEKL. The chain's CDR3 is CASSQDRGGGYGYTF. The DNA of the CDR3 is TGCGCCAGCAGCCAAGATCGGGGGGGAGGCTATGGCTACACCTTC.

The CDR3 spells CASTTTGGRSYEQYF. The CDR3 bases are TGTGCCAGCACCACGACAGGGGGACGCTCCTACGAGCAGTACTTC. J is TRBJ2-7 and V is TRBV27; TRBD1 matches 9 bases. Germline V gene lookup returns CDR1 MNHEY and CDR2 SMNVEV (reference sequence). The CDR3 sequence is 15 residues long. The junction had 7 bases not matched to a gene; V was cut back by 7 bases and J by 0 bases.

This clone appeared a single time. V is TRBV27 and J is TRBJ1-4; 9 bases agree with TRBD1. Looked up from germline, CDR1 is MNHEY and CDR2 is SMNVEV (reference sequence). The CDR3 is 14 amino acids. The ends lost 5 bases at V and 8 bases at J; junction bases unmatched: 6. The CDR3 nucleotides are TGTGCCAGCAGTCCGGACAGGGGAGAGGAAAAACTGTTTTTT. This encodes CASSPDRGEEKLFF.

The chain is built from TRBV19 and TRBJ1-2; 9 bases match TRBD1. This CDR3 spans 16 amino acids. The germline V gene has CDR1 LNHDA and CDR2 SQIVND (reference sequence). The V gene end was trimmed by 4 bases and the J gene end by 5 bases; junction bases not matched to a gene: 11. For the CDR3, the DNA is TGTGCCAGTAGTACTACCCTACAGGGGGCGGGATATGGCTACACCTTC. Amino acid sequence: CASSTTLQGAGYGYTF.

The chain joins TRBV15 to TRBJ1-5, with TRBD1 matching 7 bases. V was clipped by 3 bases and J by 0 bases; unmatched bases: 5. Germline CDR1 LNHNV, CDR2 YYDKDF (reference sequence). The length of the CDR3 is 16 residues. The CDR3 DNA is TGTGCCACCAGCAGTAGACAGGGACATAGCAATCAGCCCCAGCATTTT. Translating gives CATSSRQGHSNQPQHF.

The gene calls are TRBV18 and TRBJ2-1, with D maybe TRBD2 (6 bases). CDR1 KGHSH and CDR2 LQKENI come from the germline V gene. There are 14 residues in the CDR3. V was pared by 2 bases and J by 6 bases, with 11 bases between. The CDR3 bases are TGTGCCAGCTCACCAGGGACTGAAATCAATGAGCAGTTCTTC. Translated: CASSPGTEINEQFF.

DNA of the CDR3: TGTGCCAGCAGTTCATGGACTAGCGGCTACGAGCAGTACTTC. Translating it yields CASSSWTSGYEQYF. The rearrangement uses TRBV27 and TRBJ2-7, with 10 bases fitting TRBD2. The CDR3 spans 14 residues. In germline, CDR1 is MNHEY, CDR2 SMNVEV (reference sequence). The V and J ends lost 4 bases and 3 bases, in that order; junction bases with no gene match: 3.

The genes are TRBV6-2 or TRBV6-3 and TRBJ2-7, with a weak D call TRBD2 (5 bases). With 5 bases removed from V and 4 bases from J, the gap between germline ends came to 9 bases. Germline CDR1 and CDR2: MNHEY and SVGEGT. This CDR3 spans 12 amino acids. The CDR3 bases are TGTGCCAGCAGTAAACTAGTGTACGAGCAGTACTTC. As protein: CASSKLVYEQYF.

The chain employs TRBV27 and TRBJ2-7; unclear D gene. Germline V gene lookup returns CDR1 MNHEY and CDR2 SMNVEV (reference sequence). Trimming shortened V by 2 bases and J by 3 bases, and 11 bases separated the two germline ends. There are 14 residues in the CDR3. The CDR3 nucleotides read TGTGCCAGCAGTTTAGCCCGAGATAACTACGAGCAGTACTTC. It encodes CASSLARDNYEQYF.

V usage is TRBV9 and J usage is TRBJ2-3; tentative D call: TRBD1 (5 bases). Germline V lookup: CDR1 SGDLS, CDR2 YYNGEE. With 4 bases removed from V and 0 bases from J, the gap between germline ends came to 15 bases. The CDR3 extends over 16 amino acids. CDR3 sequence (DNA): TGTGCCAGCAGCAACTCCAGGGCCCCTAGCACAGATACGCAGTATTTT. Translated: CASSNSRAPSTDTQYF.

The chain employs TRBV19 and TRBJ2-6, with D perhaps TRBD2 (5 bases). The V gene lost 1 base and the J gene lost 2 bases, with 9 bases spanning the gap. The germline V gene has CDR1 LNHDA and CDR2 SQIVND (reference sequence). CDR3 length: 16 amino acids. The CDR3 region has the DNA TGTGCCAGTAGTATAGGAGGGTTACCTGGGGCCAACGTCCTGACTTTC. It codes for CASSIGGLPGANVLTF.

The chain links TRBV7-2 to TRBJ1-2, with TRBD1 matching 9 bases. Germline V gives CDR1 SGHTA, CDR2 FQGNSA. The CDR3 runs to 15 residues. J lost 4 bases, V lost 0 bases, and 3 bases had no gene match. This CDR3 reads CASSLAGQGSYGYTF. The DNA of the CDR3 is TGTGCCAGCAGCTTAGCGGGACAGGGTAGCTATGGCTACACCTTC.

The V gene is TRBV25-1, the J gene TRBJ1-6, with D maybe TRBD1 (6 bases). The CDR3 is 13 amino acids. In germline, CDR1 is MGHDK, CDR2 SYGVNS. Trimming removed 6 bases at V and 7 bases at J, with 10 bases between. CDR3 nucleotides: TGTGCCAGCAGACAGGGATCCAATTCACCCCTCCACTTT. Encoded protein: CASRQGSNSPLHF.